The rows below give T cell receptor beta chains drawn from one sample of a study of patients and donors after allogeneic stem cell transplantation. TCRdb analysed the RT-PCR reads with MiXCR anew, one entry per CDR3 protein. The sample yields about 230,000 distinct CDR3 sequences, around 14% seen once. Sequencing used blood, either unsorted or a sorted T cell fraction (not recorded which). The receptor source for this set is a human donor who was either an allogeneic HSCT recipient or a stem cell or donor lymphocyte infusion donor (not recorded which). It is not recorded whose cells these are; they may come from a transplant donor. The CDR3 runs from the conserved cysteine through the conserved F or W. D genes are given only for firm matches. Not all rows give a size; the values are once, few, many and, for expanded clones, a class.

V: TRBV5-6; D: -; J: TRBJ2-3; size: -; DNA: TGTGCCAGCAGCCCCTGGACTAACACAGATACGCAGTATTTT; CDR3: CASSPWTNTDTQYF
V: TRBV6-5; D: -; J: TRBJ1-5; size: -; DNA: TGTGCCAGCAGTTACTCTTACAGCGGGAATCAGCCCCAGCATTTT; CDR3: CASSYSYSGNQPQHF
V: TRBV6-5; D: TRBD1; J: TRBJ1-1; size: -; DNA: TGTGCCAGCAGTTACAAGGCCCCAACAGGGGGCACTGAAGCTTTCTTT; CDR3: CASSYKAPTGGTEAFF
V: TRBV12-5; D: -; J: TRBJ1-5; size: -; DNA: TGTGCTAGTGGTTTGGGGCCCATCAATCGGCCCCAGCATTTT; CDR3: CASGLGPINRPQHF
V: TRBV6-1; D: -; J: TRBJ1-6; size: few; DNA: TGTGCCAGCAGTGAACGGAGGGGTAATTCACCCCTCCACTTT; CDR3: CASSERRGNSPLHF
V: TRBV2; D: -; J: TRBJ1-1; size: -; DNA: TGTGCCAGCGAGACCGGGGGCACTGAAGCTTTCTTT; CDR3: CASETGGTEAFF
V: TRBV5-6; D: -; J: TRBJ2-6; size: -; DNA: TGTGCCAGCAGTCCGTCGGAACTCTTTAACTCTGGGGCCAACGTCCTGACTTTC; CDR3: CASSPSELFNSGANVLTF
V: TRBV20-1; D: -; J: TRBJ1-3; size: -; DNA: TGCAGTGCGGAGGTTAGACAAAACTCTGGAAACACCATATATTTT; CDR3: CSAEVRQNSGNTIYF
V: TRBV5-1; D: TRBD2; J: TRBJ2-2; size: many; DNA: TGCGCCAGCAGCTTGGTTCCTAGCGGGGCGAACACCGGGGAGCTGTTTTTT; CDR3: CASSLVPSGANTGELFF
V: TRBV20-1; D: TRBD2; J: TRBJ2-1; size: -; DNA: TGCAGTGCTATACCCGGGACTAGCGGGAGCAATGAGCAGTTCTTC; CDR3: CSAIPGTSGSNEQFF
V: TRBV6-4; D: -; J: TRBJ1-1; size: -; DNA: TGTGCCAGCAGCCGGTGGTGGAACACTGAAGCTTTCTTT; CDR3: CASSRWWNTEAFF
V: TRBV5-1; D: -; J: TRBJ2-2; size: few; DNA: TGCGCCAGCAGCGGGAGGTTAGCCGCCGCGAACACCGGGGAGCTGTTTTTT; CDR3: CASSGRLAAANTGELFF
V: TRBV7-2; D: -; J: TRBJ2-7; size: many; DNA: TGTGCCAGCGCGCCACCATCTAGGGGAGGCGAGCAGTACTTC; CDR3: CASAPPSRGGEQYF
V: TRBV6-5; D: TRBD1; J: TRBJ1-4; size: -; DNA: TGTGCCAGCAGTTATAGGGGACAGGGTGAAAATGAAAAACTGTTTTTT; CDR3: CASSYRGQGENEKLFF
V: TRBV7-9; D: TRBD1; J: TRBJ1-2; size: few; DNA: TGTGCCAGCAGCCCGGACAGGGGGCGGTACTATGGCTACACCTTC; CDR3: CASSPDRGRYYGYTF
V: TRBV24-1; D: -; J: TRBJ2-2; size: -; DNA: TGTGCCACCAGTGATTTCCTCAGGGGAGGGACCGGGGAGCTGTTTTTT; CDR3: CATSDFLRGGTGELFF
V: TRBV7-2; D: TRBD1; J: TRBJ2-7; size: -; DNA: TGTGCCAGCAGCTTAGAGGCAGGGGGCAGGTACGAGCAGTACTTC; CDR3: CASSLEAGGRYEQYF
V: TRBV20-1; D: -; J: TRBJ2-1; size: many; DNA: TGCAGTGCTAGCGGGAGAGCCGATGAGCAGTTCTTC; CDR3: CSASGRADEQFF
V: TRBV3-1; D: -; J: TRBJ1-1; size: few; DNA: TGTGCCAGCAGCCCGTCACGACCGGGACTTAACACTGAAGCTTTCTTT; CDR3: CASSPSRPGLNTEAFF
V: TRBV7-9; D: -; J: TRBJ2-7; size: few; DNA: TGTGCCAGCAGCTCTACCGGGATGTCCTACGAGCAGTACTTC; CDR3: CASSSTGMSYEQYF
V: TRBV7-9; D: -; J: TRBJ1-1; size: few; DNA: TGTGCCAGCAGCTTAAATAGGGTTATCCTCACTGAAGCTTTCTTT; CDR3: CASSLNRVILTEAFF
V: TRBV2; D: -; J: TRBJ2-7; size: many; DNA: TGTGCCAGCAGTGATAATCAGGGGACCTACGAGCAGTACTTC; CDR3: CASSDNQGTYEQYF
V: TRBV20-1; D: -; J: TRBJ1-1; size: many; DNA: TGCAGTGCTCGAGGGACGGTAGGGACTGAAGCTTTCTTT; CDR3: CSARGTVGTEAFF
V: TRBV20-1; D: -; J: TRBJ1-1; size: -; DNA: TGCAGTGCTAGCCTCGGTCACCAGGTAGCTTTCTTT; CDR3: CSASLGHQVAFF
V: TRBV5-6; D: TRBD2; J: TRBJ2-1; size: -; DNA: TGTGCCAGCAGCCCGGGACTAGCGGAACAAGATGAGCAGTTCTTC; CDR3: CASSPGLAEQDEQFF